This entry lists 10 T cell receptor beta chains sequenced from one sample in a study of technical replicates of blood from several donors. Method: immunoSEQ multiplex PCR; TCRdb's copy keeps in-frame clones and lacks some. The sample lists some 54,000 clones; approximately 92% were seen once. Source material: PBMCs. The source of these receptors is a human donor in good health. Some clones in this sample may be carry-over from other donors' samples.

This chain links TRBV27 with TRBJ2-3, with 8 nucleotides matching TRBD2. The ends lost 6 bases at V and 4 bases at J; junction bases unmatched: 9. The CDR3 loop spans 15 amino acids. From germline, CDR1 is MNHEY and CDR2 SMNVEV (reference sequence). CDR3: CASSPGLAFPDTQYF. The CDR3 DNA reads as TGTGCCAGCAGCCCAGGACTAGCCTTCCCAGATACGCAGTATTTT.

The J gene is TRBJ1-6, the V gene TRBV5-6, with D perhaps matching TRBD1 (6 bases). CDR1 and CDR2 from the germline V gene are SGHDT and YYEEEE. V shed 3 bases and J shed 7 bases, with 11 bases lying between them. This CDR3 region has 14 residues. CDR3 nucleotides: TGTGCCAGCAGCTCCAGGGGTGGGAATTCACCCCTCCACTTT. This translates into CASSSRGGNSPLHF.

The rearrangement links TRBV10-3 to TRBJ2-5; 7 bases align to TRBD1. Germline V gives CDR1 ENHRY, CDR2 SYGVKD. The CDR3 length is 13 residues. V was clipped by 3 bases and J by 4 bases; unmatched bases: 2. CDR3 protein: CAISEQGRETQYF. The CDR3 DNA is TGTGCCATCAGTGAACAGGGGAGAGAGACCCAGTACTTC.

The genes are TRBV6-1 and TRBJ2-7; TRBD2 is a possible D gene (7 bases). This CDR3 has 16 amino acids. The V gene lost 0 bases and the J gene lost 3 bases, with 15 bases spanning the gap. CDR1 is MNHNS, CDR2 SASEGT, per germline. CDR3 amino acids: CASSEAARGGGYEQYF. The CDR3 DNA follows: TGTGCCAGCAGTGAAGCCGCTAGGGGGGGAGGCTACGAGCAGTACTTC.

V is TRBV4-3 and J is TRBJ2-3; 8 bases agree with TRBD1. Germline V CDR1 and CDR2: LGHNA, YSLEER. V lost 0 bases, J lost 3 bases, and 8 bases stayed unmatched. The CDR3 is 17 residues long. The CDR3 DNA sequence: TGCGCCAGCAGCCAAGATGGCGGCAGGGGGCGAACAGATACGCAGTATTTT. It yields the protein CASSQDGGRGRTDTQYF.

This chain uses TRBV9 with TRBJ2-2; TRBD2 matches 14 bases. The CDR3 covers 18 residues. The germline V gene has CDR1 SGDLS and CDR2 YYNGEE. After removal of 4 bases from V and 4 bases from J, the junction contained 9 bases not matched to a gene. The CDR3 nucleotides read TGTGCCAGCAGCAAGACTAGCGGGAGGGCCTTGTTCACCGGGGAGCTGTTTTTT. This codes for CASSKTSGRALFTGELFF.

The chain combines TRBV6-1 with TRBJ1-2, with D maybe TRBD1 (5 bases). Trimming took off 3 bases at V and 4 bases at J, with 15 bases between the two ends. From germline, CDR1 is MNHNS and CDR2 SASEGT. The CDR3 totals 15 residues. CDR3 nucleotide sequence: TGTGCCAGCAGTGATGCAGGGCAACGGATCTATGGCTACACCTTC. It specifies CASSDAGQRIYGYTF.

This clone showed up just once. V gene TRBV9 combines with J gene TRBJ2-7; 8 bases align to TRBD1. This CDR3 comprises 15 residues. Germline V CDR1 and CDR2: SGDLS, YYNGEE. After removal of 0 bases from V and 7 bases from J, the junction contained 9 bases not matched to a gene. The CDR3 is CASSVGPRGRDEQYF. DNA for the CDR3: TGTGCCAGCAGCGTAGGGCCCAGGGGGCGCGATGAGCAGTACTTC.

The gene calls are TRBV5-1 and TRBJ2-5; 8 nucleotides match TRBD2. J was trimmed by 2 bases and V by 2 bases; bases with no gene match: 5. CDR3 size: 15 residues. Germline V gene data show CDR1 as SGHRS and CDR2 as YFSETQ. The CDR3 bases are TGCGCCAGCAGCTTCCGTGGGACTAGGCAAGAGACCCAGTACTTC. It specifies CASSFRGTRQETQYF.

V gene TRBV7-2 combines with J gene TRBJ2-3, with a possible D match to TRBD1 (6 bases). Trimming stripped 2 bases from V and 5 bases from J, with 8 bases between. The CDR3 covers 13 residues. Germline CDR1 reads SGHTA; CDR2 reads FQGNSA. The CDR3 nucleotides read TGTGCCAGCAGCTTACGAGGGGGAGATACGCAGTATTTT. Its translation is CASSLRGGDTQYF.